The T cell receptor beta chain under discussion was sequenced for a study of neurological immune-mediated disorders. The overall study: The disease course was relapsing-remitting in roughly 31 and secondary progressive in about 8.5% of the 34 multiple sclerosis patients. General study results and limits: The expanded clones of different subjects shared no CDR3 amino acid sequences (suggesting private repertoires in all groups). In HTLV-1-associated myelopathy, TCR clonal expansion was greatest, whereas multiple sclerosis had the least, falling below healthy controls.

The V and J ends lost 5 bases and 5 bases respectively, with 18 bases between them. CDR1 and CDR2 from the germline V gene are LGHDT and YNNKEL (reference sequence). CDR3 size: 15 residues. As for this clonotype: Its antigen is unknown.

From 15-18 subjects, every sequencing run obtained over 190 million TCR-beta sequences. TCRdb ran MiXCR on the 5' RACE reads and lists one entry per CDR3 protein. The table records 55,000 to 75,000 distinct CDR3 sequences, approximately 5.2% of them present only once. V and J are TRBV3-1 and TRBJ1-2; D uncertain. The sequenced material came from PBMCs. The sequence was collected from a woman younger than 45 with multiple sclerosis. The CDR3 DNA reads as TGTGCCAGCAGCGGAAGATCGGGTGTTGGGTATGGCTACACCTTC. It is translated as CASSGRSGVGYGYTF.